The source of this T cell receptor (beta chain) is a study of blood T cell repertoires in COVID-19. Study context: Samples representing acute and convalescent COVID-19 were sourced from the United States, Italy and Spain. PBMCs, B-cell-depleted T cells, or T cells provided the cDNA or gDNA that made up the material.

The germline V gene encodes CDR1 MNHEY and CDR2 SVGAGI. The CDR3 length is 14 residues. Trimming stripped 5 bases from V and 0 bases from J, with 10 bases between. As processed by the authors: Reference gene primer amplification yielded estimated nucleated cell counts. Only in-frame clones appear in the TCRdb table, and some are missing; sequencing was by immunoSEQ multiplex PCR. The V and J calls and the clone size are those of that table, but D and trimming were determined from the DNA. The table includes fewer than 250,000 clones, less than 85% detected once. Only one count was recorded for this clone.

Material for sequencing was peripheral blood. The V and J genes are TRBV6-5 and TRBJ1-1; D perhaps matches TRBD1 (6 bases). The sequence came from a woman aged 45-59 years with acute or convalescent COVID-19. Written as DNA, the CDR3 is TGTGCCAGCAGTCAAAGACAGGTGAACACTGAAGCTTTCTTT. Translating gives CASSQRQVNTEAFF.